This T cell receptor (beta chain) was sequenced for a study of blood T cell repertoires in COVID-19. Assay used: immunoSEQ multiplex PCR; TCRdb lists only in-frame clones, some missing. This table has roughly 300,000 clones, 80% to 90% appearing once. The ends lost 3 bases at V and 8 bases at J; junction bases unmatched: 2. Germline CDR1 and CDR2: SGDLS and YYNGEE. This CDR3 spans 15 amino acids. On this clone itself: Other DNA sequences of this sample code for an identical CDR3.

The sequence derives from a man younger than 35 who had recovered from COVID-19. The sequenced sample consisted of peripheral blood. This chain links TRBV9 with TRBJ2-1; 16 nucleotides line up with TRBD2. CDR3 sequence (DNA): TGTGCCAGCAGCGCGGGACTAGCGGGGGGGTATGAGCAGTTCTTC. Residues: CASSAGLAGGYEQFF.